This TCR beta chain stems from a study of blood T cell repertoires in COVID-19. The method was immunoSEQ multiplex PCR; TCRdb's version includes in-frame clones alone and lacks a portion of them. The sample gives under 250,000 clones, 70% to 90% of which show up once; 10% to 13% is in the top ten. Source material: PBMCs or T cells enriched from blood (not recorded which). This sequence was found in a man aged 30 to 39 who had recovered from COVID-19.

This CDR3 reads CASSNRGLNTGELFF. In DNA form, the CDR3 reads TGTGCCAGCAGCAACAGGGGTCTTAACACCGGGGAGCTGTTTTTT. This rearrangement joins TRBV14 to TRBJ2-2, with 7 bases lining up with TRBD1. Germline-derived CDR1 and CDR2 are SGHDN and FVKESK. The CDR3 loop spans 15 amino acids. With 5 bases clipped from V and 2 bases from J, the junction kept 5 bases outside the gene matches.